This TCR beta chain was captured by sequencing in a study of molecular identifiers for immune sequencing clone quantification. With 10%, 30% or 50% of RNA, about 19,000 to 1,100,000 naive CD8 T cells were sequenced. This CDR3 is built from 19 residues. Germline CDR1 MNHEY, CDR2 SVGAGI. V gave up 0 bases and J gave up 1 base, with 18 bases separating them. One entry per CDR3 protein, called by TCRdb with MiXCR from the PCR reads. Of under 650,000 distinct CDR3 sequences in the sample, nearly 20% were seen once. The sequenced sample consisted of naive CD8+ T cells from blood, with Jurkat cell RNA spiked in. Documented subset: FACS-sorted CD8+CD4-CCR7+CD45RA+ naive T cells. This receptor was taken from a human donor in good health. Some libraries in this study had Jurkat cell RNA spiked in. The V and J genes are TRBV6-5 and TRBJ2-2; tentatively, D is TRBD1 (6 bases). The DNA of the CDR3 is TGTGCCAGCAGTTACTCGTTTATCAGGGGCCGCGGGAACACCGGGGAGCTGTTTTTT. It codes for CASSYSFIRGRGNTGELFF.